The T cell receptor (beta chain) under discussion was sequenced for a study of long-term antiretroviral therapy in people with HIV. Study-level results: Unavailable data included ART adherence, viral resistance and therapy changes (switches in treatment). ART preceded a rise in diversity that nonetheless stayed lower than in transplant donor controls. Compared with controls, HIV repertoires showed narrower CDR3 length ranges.

About this clone: What it binds is unknown.

Germline CDR1 and CDR2: SGHAT and FQDESV (reference sequence). The ends lost 5 bases at V and 1 base at J; junction bases unmatched: 5. The CDR3 consists of 15 residues. Only United States sites treated participants with HIV. It was version v3.0 of the immunoSEQ assay that was run at survey level. Repertoires were generated with immunoSEQ multiplex PCR, while TCRdb's copy carries only in-frame clones and drops some. Counted here are 40,000 to 60,000 clones, about 81% occurring once; the ten biggest clones make up approximately 3%. This chain connects TRBV11-1 to TRBJ2-3, with 8 bases aligning to TRBD1. Sequences were derived from unsorted PBMCs, sampled 0.8 years after starting antiretroviral therapy. The clonotype was recovered from a young woman with HIV. The CDR3 coding sequence is TGTGCCAGCAGCACAGACAGGGGAGGCACAGATACGCAGTATTTT. Protein product: CASSTDRGGTDTQYF.